This T cell receptor (beta chain) originates from a study of blood T cell repertoires in COVID-19. Background on the study: The study drew acute and convalescent COVID-19 samples from the United States, Italy and Spain. PBMCs, B-cell-depleted T cells, or T cells provided the cDNA or gDNA that made up the material.

While infection was still active, Seattle patients were enrolled and then followed longitudinally. V lost 1 base and J lost 5; bases outside the gene matches: 4. The CDR3 extends over 16 amino acids. Germline CDR1 LGHNA, CDR2 YNFKEQ. In the original processing: Estimates of nucleated cell counts were drawn from the amplification of reference gene primers. Some clones are missing from TCRdb's copy, which holds only in-frame ones; the method was immunoSEQ multiplex PCR. That table is the source of V, J and clone size, and D and trimming were worked out from the DNA. The profile shows more than 200,000 clones, around nine tenths of them singletons.

The sample comprised peripheral blood. V gene TRBV4-2 combines with J gene TRBJ2-3; 12 bases line up with TRBD2. The clonotype was recovered from a woman aged 55-69 years with COVID-19, enrolled during active disease. CDR3 sequence (DNA): TGTGCCAGCAGCCAAGGACTAGCGGGAGAGGGAGATACGCAGTATTTT. Translating gives CASSQGLAGEGDTQYF.